This T cell receptor beta chain was retrieved from a study of blood T cell repertoires in COVID-19. Trimming left V 0 bases short and J 4 bases short, with 14 bases between. The germline V gene has CDR1 SGHDN and CDR2 FVKESK. This CDR3 comprises 16 residues. Sequenced by immunoSEQ multiplex PCR; TCRdb stores in-frame clones only, minus some. The sample consists of a few hundred thousand clones, around nine tenths of them appearing once. Two consecutive negative NP/OP PCR tests, clearance, or resolved symptoms defined Cohort 3 recovery. V is TRBV14 and J is TRBJ2-3; D gene unclear. Sequencing was done on a sample of PBMCs or T cells enriched from blood (not recorded which). The sequence came from a woman in her 30s who had recovered from COVID-19. The CDR3 here is CASSQDVSGFSDTQYF. The CDR3 region has the DNA TGTGCCAGCAGCCAAGATGTTTCGGGTTTTTCAGATACGCAGTATTTT.